The 17 T cell receptor beta chains below were found in one sample sequenced in a study of cytotoxic CD8 clonotypes in ibrutinib-treated CLL. Method: immunoSEQ multiplex PCR; TCRdb's copy keeps in-frame clones and lacks some. The data show about 21,000 clones, 65% to 85% seen once. Sequencing was performed on PBMCs, taken before ibrutinib treatment. The receptors shown here come from a human donor with chronic lymphocytic leukemia.

This clone was seen only once. This chain links TRBV5-1 with TRBJ1-1; D is unclear. Germline-derived CDR1 and CDR2 are SGHRS and YFSETQ. This CDR3 spans 16 amino acids. V shed 3 bases and J shed 3 bases, with 18 bases lying between them. The CDR3, as DNA: TGCGCCAGCAGCTCCCCCTCGGGGTCTCGCGACACTGAAGCTTTCTTT. Translation gives CASSSPSGSRDTEAFF.

This clone was found a few times. The chain carries TRBV11-2 and TRBJ1-5; D is ambiguous. V was pared by 0 bases and J by 4 bases, with 4 bases between. Germline lookup yields CDR1 SGHAT and CDR2 FQNNGV. The CDR3 covers 13 residues. The CDR3 nucleotides read TGTGCCAGCAGCTTAGACAGGAATCAGCCCCAGCATTTT. It encodes CASSLDRNQPQHF.

V is TRBV30 and J is TRBJ2-1; 12 nucleotides agree with TRBD2. After removal of 1 base from V and 4 bases from J, the junction contained 5 bases not matched to a gene. Germline V lookup: CDR1 GTSNPN, CDR2 SVGIG (reference sequence). This CDR3 has 16 residues. The CDR3 protein is CAWSELAGGPYNEQFF. The CDR3 bases are TGTGCCTGGAGTGAGCTAGCGGGGGGGCCTTACAATGAGCAGTTCTTC. Complete variable domain (other parts from reference TRBV30 and TRBJ2-1): SQTIHQWPATLVQPVGSPLSLECTVEGTSNPNLYWYRQAAGRGLQLLFYSVGIGQISSEVPQNLSASRPQDRQFILSSKKLLLSDSGFYLCAWSELAGGPYNEQFFGPGTRLTVL.

This chain links TRBV14 with TRBJ2-6; TRBD2 might be the D (5 bases). Looked up from germline, CDR1 is SGHDN and CDR2 is FVKESK. Trimming removed 5 bases from V and 2 bases from J, with 16 bases in between. The CDR3 totals 17 residues. DNA for the CDR3: TGTGCCAGCAGCGACCGGGAACGGCGGACTGGGGCCAACGTCCTGACTTTC. It codes for CASSDRERRTGANVLTF. The full variable domain, rest sourced from reference TRBV14 and TRBJ2-6, is EAGVTQFPSHSVIEKGQTVTLRCDPISGHDNLYWYRRVMGKEIKFLLHFVKESKQDESGMPNNRFLAERTGGTYSTLKVQPAELEDSGVYFCASSDRERRTGANVLTFGAGSRLTVL.

The chain is built from TRBV9 and TRBJ1-2; D gene uncertain. Germline CDR1 SGDLS, CDR2 YYNGEE. V lost 3 bases and J lost 11, with 11 bases in between. This CDR3 contains 11 residues. The CDR3 region has the DNA TGTGCCAGCAGCGCTTATGGGAGTTACACCTTC. It is translated as CASSAYGSYTF.

The genes are TRBV9 and TRBJ2-7; 7 bases map to TRBD1. Germline trimming cut 0 bases from V and 2 bases from J; bases unmatched to any gene: 5. CDR1 is SGDLS and CDR2 is YYNGEE in the germline V gene. This CDR3 has 15 amino acids. The CDR3 is CASSVDPQGAYEQYF. As DNA, the CDR3 is TGTGCCAGCAGCGTAGATCCGCAGGGGGCCTACGAGCAGTACTTC.

This rearrangement joins TRBV7-9 to TRBJ1-1; maybe TRBD1 (6 bases). CDR1 is SEHNR and CDR2 is FQNEAQ in the germline V gene (reference sequence). V lost 1 base and J lost 1, with 16 bases in between. The CDR3 contains 17 residues. The CDR3 DNA reads TGTGCCAGCAGCTTAGGGGCAGGGGCCAGGGCGAACACTGAAGCTTTCTTT. It yields the protein CASSLGAGARANTEAFF. Filled out from reference TRBV7-9 and TRBJ1-1, the complete variable domain reads DTGVSQNPRHKITKRGQNVTFRCDPISEHNRLYWYRQTLGQGPEFLTYFQNEAQLEKSRLLSDRFSAERPKGSFSTLEIQRTEQGDSAMYLCASSLGAGARANTEAFFGQGTRLTVV.

The genes are TRBV7-9 and TRBJ2-6; D gene ambiguous. The length of the CDR3 is 15 residues. V lost 5 bases, J lost 7 bases, and 15 bases lay in between. CDR1 and CDR2 from the germline V gene are SEHNR and FQNEAQ (reference sequence). CDR3 in DNA: TGTGCCAGCAGCCTCGTAAATGAGGATGCCAACGTCCTGACTTTC. Protein sequence: CASSLVNEDANVLTF. Complete variable domain (other parts from reference TRBV7-9 and TRBJ2-6): DTGVSQNPRHKITKRGQNVTFRCDPISEHNRLYWYRQTLGQGPEFLTYFQNEAQLEKSRLLSDRFSAERPKGSFSTLEIQRTEQGDSAMYLCASSLVNEDANVLTFGAGSRLTVL.

V and J are TRBV5-8 and TRBJ2-3; 7 bases are shared with TRBD2. Trimming took 1 base from V and 2 from J; bases not matched to a gene: 10. CDR3 length: 17 amino acids. The V gene's germline CDR1 is SGHTS and CDR2 YDEGEE. CDR3 nucleotide sequence: TGTGCCAGCAGCTTGTTGGCTAGCGGACTATTCACAGATACGCAGTATTTT. Protein: CASSLLASGLFTDTQYF.

This sequence joins TRBV27 and TRBJ2-1; 14 bases align to TRBD2. The CDR3 is 14 amino acids. The germline V gene has CDR1 MNHEY and CDR2 SMNVEV (reference sequence). J lost 11 bases, V lost 5 bases, and 5 bases had no gene match. The CDR3 DNA sequence: TGTGCCAGCAGTCCGGGACTAGCGGGGGAAAAGCAGTTCTTC. Protein: CASSPGLAGEKQFF.

V and J are TRBV30 and TRBJ1-4; perhaps TRBD1 as D (6 bases). The CDR3 spans 17 residues. V lost 0 bases to trimming and J lost 0 bases, with 14 bases between them. Germline V gene data show CDR1 as GTSNPN and CDR2 as SVGIG (reference sequence). DNA for the CDR3: TGTGCCTGGAGTGTGAGGGGGAAACTCGCAACTAATGAAAAACTGTTTTTT. Its translation is CAWSVRGKLATNEKLFF.

This rearrangement joins TRBV29-1 to TRBJ2-7, with 8 positions matching TRBD1. Germline values: CDR1 SQVTM, CDR2 ANQGSEA. The CDR3 has 8 amino acids. Written as DNA, the CDR3 is TGCAGCGCCCACAGGGGGTTGGTC. This encodes CSAHRGLV.

The chain links TRBV4-2 to TRBJ2-7; D might be TRBD2 (6 bases). The germline V and J ends were trimmed by 1 base and 2 bases, with 24 bases remaining between them. Germline lookup yields CDR1 LGHNA and CDR2 YNFKEQ. The CDR3 spans 19 residues. CDR3 region: CASSQAPPGLTVGAYEQYF. The CDR3 nucleotides read TGTGCCAGCAGCCAAGCCCCTCCGGGACTGACGGTTGGAGCCTACGAGCAGTACTTC.

J is TRBJ2-7 and V is TRBV19; the D gene is possibly TRBD1 (5 bases). The V end was cut by 3 bases, the J end by 2 bases, with 11 bases between. Per germline, CDR1 LNHDA and CDR2 SQIVND (reference sequence). The CDR3 spans 14 residues. The CDR3 loop reads CASSIPRVPYEQYF. As DNA, the CDR3 is TGTGCCAGTAGTATCCCCAGGGTTCCCTACGAGCAGTACTTC.

The chain carries TRBV5-5 and TRBJ2-5; TRBD1 matches 10 bases. Germline CDR1 SGHKS, CDR2 YYEKEE (reference sequence). J lost 4 bases, V lost 4 bases, and 13 bases had no gene match. The CDR3 spans 17 residues. This chain's CDR3 is CASSRPGGQGLRETQYF. CDR3 nucleotide sequence: TGTGCCAGCAGCCGGCCGGGGGGACAGGGGTTGCGAGAGACCCAGTACTTC.

This chain connects TRBV6-5 to TRBJ1-1; maybe TRBD1 (6 bases). CDR3 length equals 14 residues. Germline V gene lookup returns CDR1 MNHEY and CDR2 SVGAGI. Trimming took off 2 bases at V and 1 base at J, with 8 bases between the two ends. The CDR3 reads CASSYDRKNTEAFF. CDR3 DNA sequence: TGTGCCAGCAGTTACGACAGGAAGAACACTGAAGCTTTCTTT.

The J gene is TRBJ1-1, the V gene TRBV6-6; 9 bases match TRBD1. CDR3 length: 14 amino acids. From germline, CDR1 is MNHNY and CDR2 SVGAGI (reference sequence). J lost 4 bases, V lost 7 bases, and 7 bases had no gene match. The CDR3 sequence is CASTRDRASTEAFF. The CDR3 DNA follows: TGTGCCAGCACCAGGGACAGGGCTTCCACTGAAGCTTTCTTT.